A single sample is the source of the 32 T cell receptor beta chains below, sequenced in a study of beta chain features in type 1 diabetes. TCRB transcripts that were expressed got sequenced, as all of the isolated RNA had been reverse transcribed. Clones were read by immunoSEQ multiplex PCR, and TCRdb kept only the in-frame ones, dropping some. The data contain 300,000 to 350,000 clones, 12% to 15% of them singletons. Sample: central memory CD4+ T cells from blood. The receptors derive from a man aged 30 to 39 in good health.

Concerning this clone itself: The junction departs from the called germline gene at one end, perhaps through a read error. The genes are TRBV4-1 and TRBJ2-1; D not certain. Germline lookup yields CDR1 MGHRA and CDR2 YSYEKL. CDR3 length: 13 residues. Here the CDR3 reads CASSQDTNNEQFF. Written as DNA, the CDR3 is TGTGCCAGCAGCCAAGATACGAACAATGAGCAGTTCTTC.

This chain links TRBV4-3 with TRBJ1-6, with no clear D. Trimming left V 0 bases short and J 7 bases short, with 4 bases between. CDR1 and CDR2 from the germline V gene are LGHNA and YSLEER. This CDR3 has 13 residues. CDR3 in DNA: TGCGCCAGCAGCCAAGAGAGGAATTCACCCCTCCACTTT. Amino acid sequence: CASSQERNSPLHF.

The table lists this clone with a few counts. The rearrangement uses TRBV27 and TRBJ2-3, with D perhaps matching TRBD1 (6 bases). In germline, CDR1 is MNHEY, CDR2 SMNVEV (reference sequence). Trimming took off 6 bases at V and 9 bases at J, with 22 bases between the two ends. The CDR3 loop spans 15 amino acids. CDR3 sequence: CASSLQGSPQGTQYF. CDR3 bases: TGTGCCAGCAGCCTGCAGGGCTCCCCACAGGGCACGCAGTATTTT.

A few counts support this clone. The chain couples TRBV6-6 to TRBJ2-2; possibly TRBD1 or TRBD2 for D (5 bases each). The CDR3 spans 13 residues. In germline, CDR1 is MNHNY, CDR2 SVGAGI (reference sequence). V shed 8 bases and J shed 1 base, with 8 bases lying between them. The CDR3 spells CASGTGNTGELFF. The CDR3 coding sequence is TGTGCCAGCGGGACGGGGAACACCGGGGAGCTGTTTTTT.

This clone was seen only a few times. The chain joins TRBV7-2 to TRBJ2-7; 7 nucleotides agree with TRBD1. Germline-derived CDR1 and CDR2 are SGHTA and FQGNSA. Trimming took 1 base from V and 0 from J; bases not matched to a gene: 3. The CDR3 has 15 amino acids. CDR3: CASSLGTGASYEQYV. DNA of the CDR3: TGTGCCAGCAGCTTAGGAACAGGGGCCTCCTACGAGCAGTACGTC.

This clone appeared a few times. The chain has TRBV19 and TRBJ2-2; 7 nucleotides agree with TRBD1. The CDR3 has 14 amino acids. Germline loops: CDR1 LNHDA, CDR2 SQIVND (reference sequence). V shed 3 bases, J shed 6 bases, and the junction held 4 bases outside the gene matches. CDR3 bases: TGTGCCAGTAGTATTGACAGGGTGGCCGGGGAGCTGTTTTTT. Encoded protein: CASSIDRVAGELFF.

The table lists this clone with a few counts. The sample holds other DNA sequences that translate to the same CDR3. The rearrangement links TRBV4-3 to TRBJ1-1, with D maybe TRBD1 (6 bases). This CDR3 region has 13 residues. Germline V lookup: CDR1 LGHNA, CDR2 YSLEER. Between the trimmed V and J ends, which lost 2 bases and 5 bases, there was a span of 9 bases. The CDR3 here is CASSQRGGTEAFF. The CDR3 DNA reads TGCGCCAGCAGCCAAAGGGGGGGTACTGAAGCTTTCTTT.

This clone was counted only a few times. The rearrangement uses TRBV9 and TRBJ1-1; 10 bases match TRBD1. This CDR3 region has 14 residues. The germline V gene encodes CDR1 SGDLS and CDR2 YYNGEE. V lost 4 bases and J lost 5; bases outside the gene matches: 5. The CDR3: CASSLGQGGTEAFF. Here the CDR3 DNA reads TGTGCCAGCAGCCTCGGACAGGGGGGGACTGAAGCTTTCTTT.

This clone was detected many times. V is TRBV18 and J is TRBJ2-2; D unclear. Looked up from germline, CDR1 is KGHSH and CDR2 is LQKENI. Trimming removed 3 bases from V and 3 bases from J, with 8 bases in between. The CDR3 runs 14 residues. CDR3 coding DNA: TGTGCCAGCTCACCTTTAAGGGACACCGGGGAGCTGTTTTTT. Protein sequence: CASSPLRDTGELFF. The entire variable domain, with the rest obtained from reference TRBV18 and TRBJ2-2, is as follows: NAGVMQNPRHLVRRRGQEARLRCSPMKGHSHVYWYRQLPEEGLKFMVYLQKENIIDESGMPKERFSAEFPKEGPSILRIQQVVRGDSAAYFCASSPLRDTGELFFGEGSRLTVL.

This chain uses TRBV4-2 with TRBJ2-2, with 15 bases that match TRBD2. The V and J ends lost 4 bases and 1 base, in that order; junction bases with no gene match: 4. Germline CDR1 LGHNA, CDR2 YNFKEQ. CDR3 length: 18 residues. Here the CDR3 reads CASSPGTSGRLNTGELFF. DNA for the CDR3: TGTGCCAGCAGCCCCGGGACTAGCGGGAGGTTGAACACCGGGGAGCTGTTTTTT.

The CDR3 DNA sequence: TGTGCCAGCAGCTCAGCGACCGGTACGCAGTATTTT. It yields the protein CASSSATGTQYF. V usage is TRBV7-3 and J usage is TRBJ2-3; D is undetermined. CDR3 length equals 12 residues. Germline CDR1 SGHTA, CDR2 FQGTGA. V was trimmed by 4 bases and J by 8 bases, leaving 10 bases between them.

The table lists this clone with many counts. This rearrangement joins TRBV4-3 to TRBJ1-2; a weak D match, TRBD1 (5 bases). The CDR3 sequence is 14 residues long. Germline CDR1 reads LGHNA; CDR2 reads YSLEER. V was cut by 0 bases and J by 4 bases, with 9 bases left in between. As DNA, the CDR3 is TGCGCCAGCAGCCAAGAATCCGGGGGCTATGGCTACACCTTC. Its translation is CASSQESGGYGYTF.

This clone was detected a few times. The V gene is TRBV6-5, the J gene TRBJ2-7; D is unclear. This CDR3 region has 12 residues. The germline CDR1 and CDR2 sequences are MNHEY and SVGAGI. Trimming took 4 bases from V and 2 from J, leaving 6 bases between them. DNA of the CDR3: TGTGCCAGCAGTTCCCCACCCTACGAGCAGTACGTC. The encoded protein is CASSSPPYEQYV.

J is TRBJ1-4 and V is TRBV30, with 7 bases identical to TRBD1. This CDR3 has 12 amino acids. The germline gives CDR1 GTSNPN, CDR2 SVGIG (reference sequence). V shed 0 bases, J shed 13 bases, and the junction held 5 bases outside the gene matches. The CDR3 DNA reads TGTGCCTGGAGTGTGGAAGGGGACAGACTGTTTTTT. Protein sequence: CAWSVEGDRLFF.

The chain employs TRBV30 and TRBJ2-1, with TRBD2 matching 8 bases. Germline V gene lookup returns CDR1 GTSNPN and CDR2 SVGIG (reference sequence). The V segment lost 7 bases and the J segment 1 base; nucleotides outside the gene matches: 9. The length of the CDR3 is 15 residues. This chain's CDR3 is CASGKREWSYNEQFF. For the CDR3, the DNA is TGTGCCTCCGGAAAGCGGGAGTGGTCCTACAATGAGCAGTTCTTC.

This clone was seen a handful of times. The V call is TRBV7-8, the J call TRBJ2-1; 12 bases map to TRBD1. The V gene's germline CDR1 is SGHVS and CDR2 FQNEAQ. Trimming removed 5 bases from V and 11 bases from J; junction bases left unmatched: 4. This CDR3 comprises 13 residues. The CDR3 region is CASSLGTGGKQFF. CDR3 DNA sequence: TGTGCCAGCAGCCTAGGGACAGGGGGCAAGCAGTTCTTC.

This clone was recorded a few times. CDR3 amino acids: CASSFGADLVPPFF. The CDR3 DNA sequence: TGTGCCAGCAGCTTTGGGGCGGACCTCGTTCCCCCTTTCTTC. The chain employs TRBV5-4 and TRBJ2-1; D possibly corresponds to TRBD1 (5 bases). Trimming cost V 2 bases and J 16 bases, with 22 bases left between them. CDR3 length: 14 residues. Looked up from germline, CDR1 is SGHNT and CDR2 is YYREEE (reference sequence).

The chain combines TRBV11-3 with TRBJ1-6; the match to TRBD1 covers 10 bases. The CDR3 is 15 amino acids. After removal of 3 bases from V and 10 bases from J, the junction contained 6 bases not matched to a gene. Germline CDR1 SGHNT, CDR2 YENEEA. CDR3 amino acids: CASSFSGTGDSPLHF. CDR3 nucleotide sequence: TGTGCCAGCAGCTTTTCCGGGACAGGGGACTCACCCCTCCACTTT.

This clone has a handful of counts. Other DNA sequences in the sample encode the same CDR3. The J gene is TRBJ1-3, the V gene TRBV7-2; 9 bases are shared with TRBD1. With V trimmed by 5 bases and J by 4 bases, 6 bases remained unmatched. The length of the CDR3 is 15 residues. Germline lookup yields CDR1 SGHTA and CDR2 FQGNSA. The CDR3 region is CASSHTGTGGNTIYF. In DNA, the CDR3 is TGTGCCAGCAGCCACACCGGGACAGGGGGAAACACCATATATTTT.

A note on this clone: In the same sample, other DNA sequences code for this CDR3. The CDR3 DNA follows: TGTGCCAGCAGCTTGGGGGTATCCTACGAGCAGTACTTC. Translation gives CASSLGVSYEQYF. The J gene is TRBJ2-7, the V gene TRBV11-3; D is possibly TRBD1 or TRBD2 (5 bases each). Trimming cost V 3 bases and J 1 base, with 7 bases left between them. The CDR3 is 13 amino acids. The germline CDR1 and CDR2 sequences are SGHNT and YENEEA.

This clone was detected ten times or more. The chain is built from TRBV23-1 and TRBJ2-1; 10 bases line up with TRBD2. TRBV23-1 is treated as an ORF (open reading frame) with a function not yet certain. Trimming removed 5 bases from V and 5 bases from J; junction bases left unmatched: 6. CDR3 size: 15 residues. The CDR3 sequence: CASSFRTSGHNEQFF. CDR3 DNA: TGCGCCAGCAGTTTTAGGACTAGCGGCCACAATGAGCAGTTCTTC.

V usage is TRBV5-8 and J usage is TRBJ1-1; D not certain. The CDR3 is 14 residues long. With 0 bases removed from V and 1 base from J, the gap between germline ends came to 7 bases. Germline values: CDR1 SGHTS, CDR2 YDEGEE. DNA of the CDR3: TGTGCCAGCAGCTTGGGGATTAGGAACACTGAAGCTTTCTTT. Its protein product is CASSLGIRNTEAFF.

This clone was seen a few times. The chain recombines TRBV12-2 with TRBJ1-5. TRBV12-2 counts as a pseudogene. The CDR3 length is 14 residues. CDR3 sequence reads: CARLRSLRHQPQHF. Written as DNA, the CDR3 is TGTGCGAGGCTGCGCAGTTTGAGACATCAGCCCCAGCATTTT.

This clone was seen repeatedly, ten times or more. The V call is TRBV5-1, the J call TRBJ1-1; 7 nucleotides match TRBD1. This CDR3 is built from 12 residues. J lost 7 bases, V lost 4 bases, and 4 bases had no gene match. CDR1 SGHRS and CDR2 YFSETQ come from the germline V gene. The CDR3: CASSVRDSEAFF. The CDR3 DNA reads TGCGCCAGCAGCGTCCGGGACAGTGAAGCTTTCTTT.

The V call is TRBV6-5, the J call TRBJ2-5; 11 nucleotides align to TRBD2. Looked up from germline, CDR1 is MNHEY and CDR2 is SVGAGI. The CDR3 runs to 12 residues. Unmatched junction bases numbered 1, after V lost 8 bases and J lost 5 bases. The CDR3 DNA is TGTGCCAGCGCTAGCGGGAGGGAGACCCAGTACTTC. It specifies CASASGRETQYF.

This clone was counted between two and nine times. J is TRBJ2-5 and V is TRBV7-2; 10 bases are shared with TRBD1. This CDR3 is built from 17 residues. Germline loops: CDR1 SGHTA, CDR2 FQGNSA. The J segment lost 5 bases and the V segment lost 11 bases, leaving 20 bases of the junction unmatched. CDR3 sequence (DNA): TGTGCCTCGGGACAGGGGAACCTAGCGGGCGGAGGCGAGACCCAGTACTTC. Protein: CASGQGNLAGGGETQYF.

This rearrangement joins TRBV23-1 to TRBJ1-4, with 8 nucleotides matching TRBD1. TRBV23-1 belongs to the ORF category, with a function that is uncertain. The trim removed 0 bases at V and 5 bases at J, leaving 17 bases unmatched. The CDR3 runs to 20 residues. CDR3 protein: CASSQSKPGQALKRNEKLFF. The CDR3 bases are TGCGCCAGCAGTCAATCTAAGCCGGGACAGGCCCTTAAACGAAATGAAAAACTGTTTTTT.

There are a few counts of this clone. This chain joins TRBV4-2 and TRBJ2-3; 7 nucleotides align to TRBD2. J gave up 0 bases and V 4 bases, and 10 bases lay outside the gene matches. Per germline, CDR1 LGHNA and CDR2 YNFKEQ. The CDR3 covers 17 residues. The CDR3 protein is CASSRAPSGTSTDTQYF. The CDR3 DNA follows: TGTGCCAGCAGCCGAGCCCCTAGCGGAACTAGCACAGATACGCAGTATTTT.

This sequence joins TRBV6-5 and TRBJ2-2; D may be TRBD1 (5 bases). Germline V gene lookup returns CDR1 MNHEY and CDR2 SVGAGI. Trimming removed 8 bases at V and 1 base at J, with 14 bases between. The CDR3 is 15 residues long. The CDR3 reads CASGSLTGNTGELFF. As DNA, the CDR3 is TGTGCCAGCGGCTCTCTTACAGGGAACACCGGGGAGCTGTTTTTT.

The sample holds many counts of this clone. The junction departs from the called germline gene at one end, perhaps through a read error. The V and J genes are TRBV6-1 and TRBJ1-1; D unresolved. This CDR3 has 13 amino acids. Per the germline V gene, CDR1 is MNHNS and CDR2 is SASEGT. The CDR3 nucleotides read TGTGCCAGCAGTGAAGACGGGAACGCTGAACCTTTCTTT. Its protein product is CASSEDGNAEPFF.

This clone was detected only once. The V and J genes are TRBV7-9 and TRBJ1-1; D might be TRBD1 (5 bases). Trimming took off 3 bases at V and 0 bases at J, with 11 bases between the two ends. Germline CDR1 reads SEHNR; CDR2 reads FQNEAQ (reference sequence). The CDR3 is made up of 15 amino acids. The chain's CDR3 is CASSFNRRMNTEAFF. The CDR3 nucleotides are TGTGCCAGCAGCTTCAACAGGCGAATGAACACTGAAGCTTTCTTT.

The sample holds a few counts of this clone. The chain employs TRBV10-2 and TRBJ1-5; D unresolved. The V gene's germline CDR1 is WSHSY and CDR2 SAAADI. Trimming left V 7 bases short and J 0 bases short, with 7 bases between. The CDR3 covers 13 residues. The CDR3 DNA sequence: TGCGCCAGCAAACCCGGTAGCAATCAGCCCCAGCATTTT. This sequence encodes CASKPGSNQPQHF.